This T cell receptor beta chain was recorded in a study of OX40 agonist ivuxolimab in advanced cancers. Produced via immunoSEQ multiplex PCR; TCRdb's table is partial and in-frame only. The sample comprises 70,000 or so clones, roughly 90% of which are singletons, and around 0.73% rests with the top ten. Systemic immunosuppression or autoimmune disease history was grounds to exclude patients. The J segment lost 4 bases and the V segment lost 8 bases, leaving 7 bases of the junction unmatched. This CDR3 has 15 amino acids. The germline V gene has CDR1 KGHSH and CDR2 LQKENI. The chain joins TRBV18 to TRBJ2-3; 12 positions agree with TRBD2. Source: CD4+ or CD8+ T cells sorted from blood, taken in a trial of the OX40 agonist ivuxolimab. The receptor comes from an adult with an advanced solid tumor such as melanoma, head and neck, liver or kidney cancer. DNA of the CDR3: TGTGCCAGCCGGCGACTAGCGGGAGTATCAGATACGCAGTATTTT. Translated: CASRRLAGVSDTQYF.